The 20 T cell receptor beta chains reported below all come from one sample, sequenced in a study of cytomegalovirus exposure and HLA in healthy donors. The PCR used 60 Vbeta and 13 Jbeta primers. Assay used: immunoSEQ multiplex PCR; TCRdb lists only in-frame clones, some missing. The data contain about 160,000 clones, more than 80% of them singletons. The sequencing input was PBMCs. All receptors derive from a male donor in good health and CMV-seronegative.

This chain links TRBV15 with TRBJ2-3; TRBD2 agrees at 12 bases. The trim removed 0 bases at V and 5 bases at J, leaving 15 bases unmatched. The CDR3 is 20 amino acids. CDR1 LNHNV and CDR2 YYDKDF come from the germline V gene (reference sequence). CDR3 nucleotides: TGTGCCACCAGCAGAGATCTACTGAAAAGGACTAGCGGGGAGGAAGATACGCAGTATTTT. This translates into CATSRDLLKRTSGEEDTQYF.

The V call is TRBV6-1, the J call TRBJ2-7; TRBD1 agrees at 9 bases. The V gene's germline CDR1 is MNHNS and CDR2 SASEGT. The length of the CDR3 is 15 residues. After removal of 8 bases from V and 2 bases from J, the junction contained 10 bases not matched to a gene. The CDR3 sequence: CASCEPGQGTYEQYF. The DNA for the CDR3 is TGTGCCAGCTGCGAACCGGGACAGGGAACCTACGAGCAGTACTTC.

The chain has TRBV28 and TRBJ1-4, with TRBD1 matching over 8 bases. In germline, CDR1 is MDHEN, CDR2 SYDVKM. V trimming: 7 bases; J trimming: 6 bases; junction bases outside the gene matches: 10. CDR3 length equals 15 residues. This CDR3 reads CASIPHRGWDEKLFF. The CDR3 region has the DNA TGTGCCAGCATCCCTCACAGGGGGTGGGATGAAAAACTGTTTTTT.

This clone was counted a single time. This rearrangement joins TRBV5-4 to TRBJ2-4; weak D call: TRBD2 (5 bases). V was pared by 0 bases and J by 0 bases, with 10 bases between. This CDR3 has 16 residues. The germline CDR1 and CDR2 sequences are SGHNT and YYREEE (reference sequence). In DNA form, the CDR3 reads TGTGCCAGCAGCTTGGAACCGGGATTAGCCAAAAACATTCAGTACTTC. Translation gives CASSLEPGLAKNIQYF.

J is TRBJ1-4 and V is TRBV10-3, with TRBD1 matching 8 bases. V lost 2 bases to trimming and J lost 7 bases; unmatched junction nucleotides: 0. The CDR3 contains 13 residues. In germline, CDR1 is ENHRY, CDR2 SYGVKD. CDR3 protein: CAISEDRGEKLFF. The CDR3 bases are TGTGCCATCAGTGAGGACAGGGGTGAAAAACTGTTTTTT.

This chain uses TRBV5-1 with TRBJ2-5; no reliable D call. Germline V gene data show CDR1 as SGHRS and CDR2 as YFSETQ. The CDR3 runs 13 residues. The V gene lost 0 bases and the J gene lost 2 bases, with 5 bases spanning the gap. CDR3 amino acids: CASSLDRQETQYF. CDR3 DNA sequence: TGCGCCAGCAGCTTGGACAGACAAGAGACCCAGTACTTC.

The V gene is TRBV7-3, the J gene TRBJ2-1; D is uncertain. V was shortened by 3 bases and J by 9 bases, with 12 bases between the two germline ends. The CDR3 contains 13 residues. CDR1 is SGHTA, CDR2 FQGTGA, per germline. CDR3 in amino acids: CASSLFHEREQFF. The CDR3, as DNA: TGTGCCAGCAGCTTGTTTCACGAGCGTGAGCAGTTCTTC.

The DNA for the CDR3 is TGTGCCAGTAGTAGAACTAACACCGGGGAGCTGTTTTTT. It yields the protein CASSRTNTGELFF. The chain recombines TRBV19 with TRBJ2-2; the D is unclear. In germline, CDR1 is LNHDA, CDR2 SQIVND (reference sequence). CDR3 length: 13 residues. V was trimmed by 4 bases and J by 2 bases, leaving 5 bases between them.

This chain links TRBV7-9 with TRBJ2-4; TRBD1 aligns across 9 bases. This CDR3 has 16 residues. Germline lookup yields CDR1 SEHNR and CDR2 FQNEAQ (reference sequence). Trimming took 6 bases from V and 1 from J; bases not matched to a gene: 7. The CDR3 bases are TGTGCCAGCAGTCCTGGACAGGGGCGGGCCAAAAACATTCAGTACTTC. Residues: CASSPGQGRAKNIQYF.

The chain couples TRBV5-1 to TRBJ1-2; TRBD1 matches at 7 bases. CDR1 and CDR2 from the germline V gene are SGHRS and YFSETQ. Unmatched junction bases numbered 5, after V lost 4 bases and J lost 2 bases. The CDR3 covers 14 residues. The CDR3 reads CASSDGTANYGYTF. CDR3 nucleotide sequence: TGCGCCAGCAGCGACGGGACAGCCAACTATGGCTACACCTTC.

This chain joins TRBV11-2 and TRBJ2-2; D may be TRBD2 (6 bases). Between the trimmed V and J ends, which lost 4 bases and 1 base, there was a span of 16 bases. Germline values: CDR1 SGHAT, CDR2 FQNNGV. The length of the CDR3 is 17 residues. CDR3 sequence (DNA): TGTGCCAGCAGCTCGCCCATTAGCGGAAAGAACACCGGGGAGCTGTTTTTT. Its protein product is CASSSPISGKNTGELFF.

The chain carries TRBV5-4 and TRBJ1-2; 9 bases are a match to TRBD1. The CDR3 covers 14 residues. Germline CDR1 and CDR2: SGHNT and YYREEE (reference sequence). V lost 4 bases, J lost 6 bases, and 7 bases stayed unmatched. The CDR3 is CASSPLTGGDGYTF. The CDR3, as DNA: TGTGCCAGCAGCCCCCTTACAGGGGGCGATGGCTACACCTTC.

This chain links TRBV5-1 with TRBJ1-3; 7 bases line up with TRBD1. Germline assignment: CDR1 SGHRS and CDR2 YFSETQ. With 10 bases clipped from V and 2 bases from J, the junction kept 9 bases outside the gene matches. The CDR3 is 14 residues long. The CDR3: CASHEQGAGNTIYF. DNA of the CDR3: TGCGCCTCCCACGAGCAGGGGGCTGGAAACACCATATATTTT.

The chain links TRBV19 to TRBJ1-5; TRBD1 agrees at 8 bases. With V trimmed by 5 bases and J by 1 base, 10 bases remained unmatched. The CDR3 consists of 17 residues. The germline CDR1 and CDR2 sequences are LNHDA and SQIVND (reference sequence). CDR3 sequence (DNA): TGTGCCAGTAGTCTGGACAGGGAAATAGGAAGCAATCAGCCCCAGCATTTT. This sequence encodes CASSLDREIGSNQPQHF.

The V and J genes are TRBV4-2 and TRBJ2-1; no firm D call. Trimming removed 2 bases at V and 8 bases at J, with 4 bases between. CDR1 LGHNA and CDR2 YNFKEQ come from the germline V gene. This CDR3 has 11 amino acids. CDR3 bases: TGTGCCAGCAGCCAACTCGATGAGCAGTTCTTC. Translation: CASSQLDEQFF.

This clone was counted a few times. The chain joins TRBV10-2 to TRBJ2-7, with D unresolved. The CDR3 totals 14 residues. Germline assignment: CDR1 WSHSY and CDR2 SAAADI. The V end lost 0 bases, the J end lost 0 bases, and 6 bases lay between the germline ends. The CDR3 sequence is CASSESHSSYEQYF. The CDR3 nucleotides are TGCGCCAGCAGTGAGTCGCACAGCTCCTACGAGCAGTACTTC.

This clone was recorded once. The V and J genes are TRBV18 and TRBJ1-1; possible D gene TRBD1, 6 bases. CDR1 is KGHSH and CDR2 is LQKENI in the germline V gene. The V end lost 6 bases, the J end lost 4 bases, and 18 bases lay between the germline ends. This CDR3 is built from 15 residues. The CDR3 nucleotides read TGTGCCAGCTCCCCGACTAAACAGGGAAGCACTGAAGCTTTCTTT. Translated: CASSPTKQGSTEAFF.

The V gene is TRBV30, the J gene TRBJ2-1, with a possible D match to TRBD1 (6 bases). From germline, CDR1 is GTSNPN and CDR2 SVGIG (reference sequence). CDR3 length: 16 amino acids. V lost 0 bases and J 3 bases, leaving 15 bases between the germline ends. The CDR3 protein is CAWSVPLSDSYNEQFF. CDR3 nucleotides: TGTGCCTGGAGTGTACCCCTCTCGGACAGCTACAATGAGCAGTTCTTC.

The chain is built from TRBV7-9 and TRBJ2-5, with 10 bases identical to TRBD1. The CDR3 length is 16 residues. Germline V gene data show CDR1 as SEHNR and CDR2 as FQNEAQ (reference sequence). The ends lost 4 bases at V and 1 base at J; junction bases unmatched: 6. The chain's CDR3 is CASSSPGQGLQETQYF. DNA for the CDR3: TGTGCCAGCAGCTCACCGGGACAGGGGCTCCAAGAGACCCAGTACTTC.

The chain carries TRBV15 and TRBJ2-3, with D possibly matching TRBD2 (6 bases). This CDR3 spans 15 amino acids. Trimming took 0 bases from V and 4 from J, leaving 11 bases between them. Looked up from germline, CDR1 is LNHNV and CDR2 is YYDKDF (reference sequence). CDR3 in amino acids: CATSRDGDSADTQYF. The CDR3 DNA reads TGTGCCACCAGCAGAGACGGGGACTCAGCAGATACGCAGTATTTT.